This T cell receptor beta chain was profiled in a study of shared clonotypes between healthy human individuals. The method was immunoSEQ multiplex PCR; TCRdb's version includes in-frame clones alone and lacks a portion of them. Here the sample spans hundreds of thousands of clones, 95% to 98% being singletons. Of note for this clone: Its antigen is undetermined.

Overall study results and limits: Richness estimates generally favored naive over memory subsets.

The split of CD4+ cells yielded CD45RA+ naive and CD45RA-negative memory subsets. Sequencing was performed on naive CD4+ T cells sorted from blood. Subset reported: CD45RA+ positively selected. The sequence derives from a woman in her 30s in good health.

The CDR3 DNA reads TGTGCCAGCAGTCCACAGGGGGGGGCGGACACTGAAGCTTTCTTT. Encoded protein: CASSPQGGADTEAFF. The rearrangement joins TRBV28 to TRBJ1-1; TRBD1 matches 8 bases. Trimming took 5 bases from V and 3 from J; bases not matched to a gene: 8. There are 15 residues in the CDR3. Germline values: CDR1 MDHEN, CDR2 SYDVKM.